The present T cell receptor beta chain was sequenced within a study of control samples from healthy donors and cancer patients. The method was immunoSEQ multiplex PCR; TCRdb's version includes in-frame clones alone and lacks a portion of them. The data hold approximately 49,000 clones, with 80% to 90% observed a single time. The clonotype was recovered from a woman aged 50 to 65 with lung cancer. Source material: PBMCs.

CDR3: CACKWGSNQPQHF. DNA of the CDR3: TGTGCCTGTAAATGGGGGAGCAATCAGCCCCAGCATTTT. The chain links TRBV6-5 to TRBJ1-5; possible D gene TRBD1, 5 bases. In germline, CDR1 is MNHEY, CDR2 SVGAGI. CDR3 size: 13 residues. V lost 11 bases to trimming and J lost 1 base, with 12 bases between them.